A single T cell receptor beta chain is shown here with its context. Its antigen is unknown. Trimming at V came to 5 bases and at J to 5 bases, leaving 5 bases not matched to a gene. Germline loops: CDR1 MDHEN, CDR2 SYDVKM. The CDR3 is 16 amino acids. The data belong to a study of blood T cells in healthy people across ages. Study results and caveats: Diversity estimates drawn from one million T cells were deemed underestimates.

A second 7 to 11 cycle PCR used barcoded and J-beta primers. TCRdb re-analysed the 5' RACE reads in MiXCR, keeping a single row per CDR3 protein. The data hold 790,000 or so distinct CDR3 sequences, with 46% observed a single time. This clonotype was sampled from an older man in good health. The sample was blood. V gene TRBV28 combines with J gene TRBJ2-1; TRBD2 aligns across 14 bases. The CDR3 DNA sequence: TGTGCCAGCAGTCCAAGGACTAGCGGGAGGCACAATGAGCAGTTCTTC. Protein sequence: CASSPRTSGRHNEQFF.